Below, one T cell receptor beta chain is given with its context. Antigen unknown. The data are from a study of T-cell reconstitution after alpha-beta-depleted transplantation in children. General study findings and limits: Newly produced T cells mostly accounted for T-cell counts and diversity one year post-transplant.

Preparation of the TCRbeta library involved a method that used unique molecular identifiers. TCRdb re-called the PCR reads with MiXCR, one entry per CDR3 protein. The sample lists approximately 400,000 distinct CDR3 sequences; roughly 16% were seen once. This CDR3 spans 13 amino acids. In germline, CDR1 is MDHEN, CDR2 SYDVKM. V lost 2 bases and J lost 6, with 8 bases in between. Sequencing used PBMCs, mostly from graft donor cells, obtained 360 days after TCRalphabeta/CD19-depleted stem cell transplant. This chain uses TRBV28 with TRBJ2-1; D is ambiguous. The clonotype was recovered from a boy under two years old who had a stem cell transplant for Wiskott-Aldrich syndrome, so the T cells may come from the graft donor. The CDR3 sequence is CASSLADFNEQFF. CDR3 coding DNA: TGTGCCAGCAGTTTAGCGGATTTCAATGAGCAGTTCTTC.